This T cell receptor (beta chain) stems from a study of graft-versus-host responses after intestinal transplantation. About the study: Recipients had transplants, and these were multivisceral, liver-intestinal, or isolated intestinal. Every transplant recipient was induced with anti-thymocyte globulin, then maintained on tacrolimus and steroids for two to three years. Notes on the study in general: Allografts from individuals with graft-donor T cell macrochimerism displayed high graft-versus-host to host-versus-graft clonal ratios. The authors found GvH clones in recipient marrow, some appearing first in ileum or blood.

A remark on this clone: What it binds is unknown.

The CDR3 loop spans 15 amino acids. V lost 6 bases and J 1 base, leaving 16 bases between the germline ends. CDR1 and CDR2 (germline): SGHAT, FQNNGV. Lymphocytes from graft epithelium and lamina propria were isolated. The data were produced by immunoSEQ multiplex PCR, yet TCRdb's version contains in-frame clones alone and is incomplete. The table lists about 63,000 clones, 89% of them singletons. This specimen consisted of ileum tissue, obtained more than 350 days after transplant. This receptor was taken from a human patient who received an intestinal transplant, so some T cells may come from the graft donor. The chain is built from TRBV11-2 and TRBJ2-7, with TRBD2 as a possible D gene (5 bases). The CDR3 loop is CASSIESWTSYEQYF. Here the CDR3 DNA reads TGTGCCAGCAGTATTGAGTCCTGGACTTCCTACGAGCAGTACTTC. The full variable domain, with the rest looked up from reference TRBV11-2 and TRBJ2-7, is EAGVAQSPRYKIIEKRQSVAFWCNPISGHATLYWYQQILGQGPKLLIQFQNNGVVDDSQLPKDRFSAERLKGVDSTLKIQPAKLEDSAVYLCASSIESWTSYEQYFGPGTRLTVT.